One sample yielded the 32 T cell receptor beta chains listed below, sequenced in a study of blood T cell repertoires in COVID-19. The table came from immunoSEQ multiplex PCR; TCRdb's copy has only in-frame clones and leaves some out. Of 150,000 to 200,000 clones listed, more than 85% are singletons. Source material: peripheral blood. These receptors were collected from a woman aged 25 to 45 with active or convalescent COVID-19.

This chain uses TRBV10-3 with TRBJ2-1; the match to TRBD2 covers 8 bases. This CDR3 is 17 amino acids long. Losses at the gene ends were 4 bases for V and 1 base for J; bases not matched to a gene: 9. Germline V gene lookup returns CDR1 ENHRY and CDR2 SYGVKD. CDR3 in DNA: TGTGCCATCAGTGGGGGACTGGCGGGAGGATCCTACAATGAGCAGTTCTTC. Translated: CAISGGLAGGSYNEQFF.

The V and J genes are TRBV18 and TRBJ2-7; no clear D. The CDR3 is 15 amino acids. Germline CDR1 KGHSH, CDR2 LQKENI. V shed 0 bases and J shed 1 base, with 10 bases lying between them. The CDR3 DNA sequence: TGTGCCAGCTCACCACCGATATCACAGTCCTACGAGCAGTACTTC. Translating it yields CASSPPISQSYEQYF.

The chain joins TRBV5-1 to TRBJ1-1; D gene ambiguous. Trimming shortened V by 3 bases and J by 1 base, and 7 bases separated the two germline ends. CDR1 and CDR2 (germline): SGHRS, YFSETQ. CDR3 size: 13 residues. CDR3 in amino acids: CASSWQWNTEAFF. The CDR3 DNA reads TGCGCCAGCAGCTGGCAGTGGAACACTGAAGCTTTCTTT.

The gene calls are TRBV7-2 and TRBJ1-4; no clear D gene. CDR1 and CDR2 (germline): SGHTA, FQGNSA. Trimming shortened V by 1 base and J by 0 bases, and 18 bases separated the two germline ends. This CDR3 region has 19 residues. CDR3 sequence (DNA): TGTGCCAGCAGCTTAGTGGGTGTGGCGAGCGTTTCAACTAATGAAAAACTGTTTTTT. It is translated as CASSLVGVASVSTNEKLFF.

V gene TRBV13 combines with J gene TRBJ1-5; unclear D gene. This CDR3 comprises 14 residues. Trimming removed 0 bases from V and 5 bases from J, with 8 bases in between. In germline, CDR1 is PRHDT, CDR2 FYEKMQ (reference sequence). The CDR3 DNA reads TGTGCCAGCAGCTTAGGGCAGAAAGATCAGCCCCAGCATTTT. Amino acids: CASSLGQKDQPQHF.

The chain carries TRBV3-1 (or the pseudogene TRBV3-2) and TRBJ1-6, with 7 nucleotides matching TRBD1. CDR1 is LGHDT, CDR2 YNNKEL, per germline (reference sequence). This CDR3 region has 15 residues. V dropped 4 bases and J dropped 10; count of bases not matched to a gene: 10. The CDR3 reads CASSRPGQPESPLHF. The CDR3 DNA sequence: TGTGCCAGCAGCCGACCGGGACAGCCTGAATCACCCCTCCACTTT.

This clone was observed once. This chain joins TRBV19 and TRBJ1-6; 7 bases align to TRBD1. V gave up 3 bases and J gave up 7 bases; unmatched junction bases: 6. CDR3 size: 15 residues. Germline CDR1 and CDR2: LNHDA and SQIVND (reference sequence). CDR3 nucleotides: TGTGCCAGTAGTATGGGACCAGGGGGGAATTCACCCCTCCACTTT. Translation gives CASSMGPGGNSPLHF.

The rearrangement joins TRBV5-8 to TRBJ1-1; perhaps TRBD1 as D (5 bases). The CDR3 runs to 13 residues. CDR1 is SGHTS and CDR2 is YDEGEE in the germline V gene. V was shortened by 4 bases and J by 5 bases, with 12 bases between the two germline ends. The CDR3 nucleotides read TGTGCCAGCAGCCCGGACATCGAAACTGAAGCTTTCTTT. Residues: CASSPDIETEAFF.

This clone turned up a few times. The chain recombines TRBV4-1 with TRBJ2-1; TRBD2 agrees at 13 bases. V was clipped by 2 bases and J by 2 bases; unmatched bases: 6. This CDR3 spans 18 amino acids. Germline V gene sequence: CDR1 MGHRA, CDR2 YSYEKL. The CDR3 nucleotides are TGCGCCAGCAGCCAACCCCCGACTAGCGGGAGGACCTACAATGAGCAGTTCTTC. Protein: CASSQPPTSGRTYNEQFF.

The CDR3 region is CASSSGFGGTEAFF. CDR3 in DNA: TGTGCCAGCAGCTCGGGATTCGGGGGCACTGAAGCTTTCTTT. The chain recombines TRBV9 with TRBJ1-1, with a possible D match to TRBD1 (5 bases). Looked up from germline, CDR1 is SGDLS and CDR2 is YYNGEE. This CDR3 comprises 14 residues. The ends were cut back, 4 bases at V and 4 bases at J, with 14 bases in the middle.

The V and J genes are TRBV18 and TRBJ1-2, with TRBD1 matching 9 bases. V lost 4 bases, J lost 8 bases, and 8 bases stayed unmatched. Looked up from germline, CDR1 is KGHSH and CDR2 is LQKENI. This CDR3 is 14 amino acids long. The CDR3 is CASSLGTGPRGYTF. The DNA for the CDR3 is TGTGCCAGCTCACTCGGGACAGGGCCCAGAGGCTACACCTTC.

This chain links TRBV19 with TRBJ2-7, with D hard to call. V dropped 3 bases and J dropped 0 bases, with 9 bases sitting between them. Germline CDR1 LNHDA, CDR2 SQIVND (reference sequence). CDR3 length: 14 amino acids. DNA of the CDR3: TGTGCCAGTAGTATGGCAGCGAGCTCCTACGAGCAGTACTTC. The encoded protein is CASSMAASSYEQYF.

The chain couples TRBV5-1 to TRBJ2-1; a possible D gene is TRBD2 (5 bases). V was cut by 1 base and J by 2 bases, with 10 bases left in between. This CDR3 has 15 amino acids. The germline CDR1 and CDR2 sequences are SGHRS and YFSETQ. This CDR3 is CASSLSGSPYNEQFF. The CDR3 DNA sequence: TGCGCCAGCAGCTTGAGCGGCTCCCCCTACAATGAGCAGTTCTTC.

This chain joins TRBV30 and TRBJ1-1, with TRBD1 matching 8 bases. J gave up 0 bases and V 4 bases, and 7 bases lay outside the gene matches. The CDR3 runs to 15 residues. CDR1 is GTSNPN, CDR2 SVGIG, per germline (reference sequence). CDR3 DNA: TGTGCCTGGACTAAAAGACAGGGGCTGAACACTGAAGCTTTCTTT. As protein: CAWTKRQGLNTEAFF.

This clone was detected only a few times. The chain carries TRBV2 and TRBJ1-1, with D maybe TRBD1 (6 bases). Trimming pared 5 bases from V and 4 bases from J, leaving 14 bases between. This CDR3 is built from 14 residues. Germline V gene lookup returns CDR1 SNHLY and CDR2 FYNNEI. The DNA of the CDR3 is TGTGCCAGCAGTCGAACAGGGCGTTCCACTGAAGCTTTCTTT. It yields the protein CASSRTGRSTEAFF.

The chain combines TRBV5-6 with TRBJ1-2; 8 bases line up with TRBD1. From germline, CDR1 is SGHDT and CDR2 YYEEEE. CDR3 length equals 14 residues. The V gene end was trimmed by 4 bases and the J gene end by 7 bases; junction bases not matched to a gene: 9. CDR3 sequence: CASSAARGLGGYTF. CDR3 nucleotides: TGTGCCAGCAGCGCAGCCAGGGGGCTCGGTGGCTACACCTTC.

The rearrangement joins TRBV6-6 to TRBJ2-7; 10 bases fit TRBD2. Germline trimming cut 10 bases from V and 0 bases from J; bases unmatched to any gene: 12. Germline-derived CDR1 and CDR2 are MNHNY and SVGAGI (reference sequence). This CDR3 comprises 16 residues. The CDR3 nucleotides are TGTGCCACCGTAGTAGCGGGGGGTGGAAGCTCCTACGAGCAGTACTTC. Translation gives CATVVAGGGSSYEQYF.

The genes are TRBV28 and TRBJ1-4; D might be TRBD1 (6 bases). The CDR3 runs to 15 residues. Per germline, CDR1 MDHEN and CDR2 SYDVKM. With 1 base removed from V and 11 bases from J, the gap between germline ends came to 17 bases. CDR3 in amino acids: CASSLSGQGIGKLFF. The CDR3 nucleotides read TGTGCCAGCAGTTTATCGGGGCAGGGGATTGGGAAACTGTTTTTT.

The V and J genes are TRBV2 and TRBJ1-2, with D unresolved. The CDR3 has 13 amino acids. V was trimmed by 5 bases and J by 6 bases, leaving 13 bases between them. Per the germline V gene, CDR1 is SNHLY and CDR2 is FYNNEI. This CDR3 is CASSQTSNDGYTF. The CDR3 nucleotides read TGTGCCAGCAGTCAAACGAGCAACGATGGCTACACCTTC.

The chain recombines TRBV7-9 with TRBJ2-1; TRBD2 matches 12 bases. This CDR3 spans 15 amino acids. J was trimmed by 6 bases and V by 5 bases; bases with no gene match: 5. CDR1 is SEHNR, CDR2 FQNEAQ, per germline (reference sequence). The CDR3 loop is CASSVTSGGFNEQFF. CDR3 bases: TGTGCCAGCAGCGTGACTAGCGGGGGCTTCAATGAGCAGTTCTTC.

In nucleotides, the CDR3 is TGTGCCAGCAGCTTGGAACAGGGTGGGGCCGGGGAGCTGTTTTTT. Translated: CASSLEQGGAGELFF. This chain connects TRBV5-5 to TRBJ2-2, with D possibly TRBD1 on 6 matching bases. The CDR3 sequence is 15 residues long. V lost 0 bases, J lost 6 bases, and 12 bases lay in between. Germline-derived CDR1 and CDR2 are SGHKS and YYEKEE (reference sequence).

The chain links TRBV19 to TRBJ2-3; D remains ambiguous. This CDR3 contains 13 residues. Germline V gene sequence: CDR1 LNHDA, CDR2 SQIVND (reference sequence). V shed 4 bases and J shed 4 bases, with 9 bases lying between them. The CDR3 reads CASSTFFADTQYF. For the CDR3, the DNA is TGTGCCAGTAGTACCTTTTTCGCAGATACGCAGTATTTT.

CDR3 DNA sequence: TGCAGTGCTAGTCGTGGGGCAGGGGGCTACGAGCAGTACTTC. Its translation is CSASRGAGGYEQYF. The chain recombines TRBV20-1 with TRBJ2-7, with 7 nucleotides matching TRBD1. V gave up 3 bases and J gave up 3 bases; unmatched junction bases: 8. The CDR3 length is 14 residues. Germline V gene sequence: CDR1 DFQATT, CDR2 SNEGSKA (reference sequence).

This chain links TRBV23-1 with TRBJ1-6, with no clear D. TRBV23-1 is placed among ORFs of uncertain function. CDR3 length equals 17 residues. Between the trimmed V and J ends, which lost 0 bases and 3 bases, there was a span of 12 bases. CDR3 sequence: CASSQSRNGFYNSPLHF. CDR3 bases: TGCGCCAGCAGTCAATCGCGGAACGGCTTCTATAATTCACCCCTCCACTTT.

The CDR3 reads CASIQDRGREQPQHF. The CDR3 coding sequence is TGTGCCAGCATTCAAGACAGGGGGCGAGAACAGCCCCAGCATTTT. The J gene is TRBJ1-5, the V gene TRBV6-5; 10 positions match TRBD1. The CDR3 is 15 residues long. Trimming removed 7 bases from V and 7 bases from J; junction bases left unmatched: 10. Germline values: CDR1 MNHEY, CDR2 SVGAGI.

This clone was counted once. CDR3 nucleotides: TGTGCCAGCAGGACCGGGACCTACGAGCAGTACTTC. Amino acids: CASRTGTYEQYF. The J gene is TRBJ2-7, the V gene TRBV6-5, with D perhaps TRBD2 (5 bases). The CDR3 consists of 12 residues. The V end was cut by 6 bases, the J end by 2 bases, with 8 bases between. Germline V CDR1 and CDR2: MNHEY, SVGAGI.

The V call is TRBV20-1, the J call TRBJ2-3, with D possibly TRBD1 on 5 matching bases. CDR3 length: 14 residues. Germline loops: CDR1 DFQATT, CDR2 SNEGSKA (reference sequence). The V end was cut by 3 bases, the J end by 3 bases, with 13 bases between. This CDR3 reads CSASVGLGTDTQYF. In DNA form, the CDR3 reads TGCAGTGCTAGTGTGGGGCTCGGGACAGATACGCAGTATTTT.

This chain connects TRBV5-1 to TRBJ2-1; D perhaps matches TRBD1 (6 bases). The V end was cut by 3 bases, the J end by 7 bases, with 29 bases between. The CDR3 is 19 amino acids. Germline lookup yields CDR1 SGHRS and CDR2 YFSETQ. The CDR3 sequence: CASSSKSYTTGLVGNEQFF. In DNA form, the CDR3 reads TGCGCCAGCAGCTCGAAATCTTATACCACAGGGTTGGTGGGGAATGAGCAGTTCTTC.

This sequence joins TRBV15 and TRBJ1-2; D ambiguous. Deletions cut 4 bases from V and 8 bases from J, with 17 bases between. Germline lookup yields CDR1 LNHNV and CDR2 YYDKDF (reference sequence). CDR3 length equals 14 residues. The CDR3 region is CATSMEAGDLGYTF. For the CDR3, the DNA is TGTGCCACCAGCATGGAGGCAGGAGATCTAGGCTACACCTTC.

Here the CDR3 DNA reads TGTGCCAGCCGGCCCGGACAGATGAACACTGAAGCTTTCTTT. It yields the protein CASRPGQMNTEAFF. The J gene is TRBJ1-1, the V gene TRBV28; a possible D gene is TRBD1 (6 bases). V lost 8 bases and J lost 0, with 13 bases in between. Per germline, CDR1 MDHEN and CDR2 SYDVKM. The CDR3 length is 14 residues.

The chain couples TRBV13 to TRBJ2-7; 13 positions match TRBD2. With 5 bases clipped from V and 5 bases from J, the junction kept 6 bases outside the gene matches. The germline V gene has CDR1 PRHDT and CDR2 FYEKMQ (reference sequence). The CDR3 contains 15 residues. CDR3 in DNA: TGTGCCAGCAGCGGGAGGACTAGCGGGAGTGACGAGCAGTACTTC. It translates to CASSGRTSGSDEQYF. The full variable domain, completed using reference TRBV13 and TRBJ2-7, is AAGVIQSPRHLIKEKRETATLKCYPIPRHDTVYWYQQGPGQDPQFLISFYEKMQSDKGSIPDRFSAQQFSDYHSELNMSSLELGDSALYFCASSGRTSGSDEQYFGPGTRLTVT.

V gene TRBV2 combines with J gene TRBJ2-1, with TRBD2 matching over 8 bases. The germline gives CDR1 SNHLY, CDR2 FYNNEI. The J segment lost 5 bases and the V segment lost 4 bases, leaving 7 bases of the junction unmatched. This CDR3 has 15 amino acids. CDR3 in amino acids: CASSVQRGTNNEQFF. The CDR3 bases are TGTGCCAGCAGTGTTCAGCGGGGGACCAACAATGAGCAGTTCTTC.